The 20 T cell receptor beta chains below come from one sample, sequenced in a study of cytomegalovirus exposure and HLA in healthy donors. PCR was performed using 60 Vbeta and 13 Jbeta primers. Produced via immunoSEQ multiplex PCR; TCRdb's table is partial and in-frame only. This table holds 300,000 or so clones, roughly 81% found once. Sequencing was done on a sample of PBMCs. All receptors derive from a woman in her thirties or forties in good health and CMV-seropositive.

This clone was observed a handful of times. The chain employs TRBV7-9 and TRBJ1-2; D might be TRBD1 (6 bases). V lost 5 bases and J lost 0, with 13 bases in between. The CDR3 loop spans 15 amino acids. From germline, CDR1 is SEHNR and CDR2 FQNEAQ (reference sequence). CDR3 amino acids: CASSIGQISNYGYTF. The CDR3 DNA reads TGTGCCAGCAGCATCGGACAGATCTCTAACTATGGCTACACCTTC.

V gene TRBV19 combines with J gene TRBJ1-5, with TRBD1 matching over 8 bases. Germline lookup yields CDR1 LNHDA and CDR2 SQIVND (reference sequence). The CDR3 loop spans 14 amino acids. After removal of 6 bases from V and 6 bases from J, the junction contained 7 bases not matched to a gene. The CDR3 region is CASRKEQGGQPQHF. In nucleotides, the CDR3 is TGTGCCAGTAGGAAAGAACAGGGGGGTCAGCCCCAGCATTTT. Full variable domain (missing parts from reference TRBV19 and TRBJ1-5): DGGITQSPKYLFRKEGQNVTLSCEQNLNHDAMYWYRQDPGQGLRLIYYSQIVNDFQKGDIAEGYSVSREKKESFPLTVTSAQKNPTAFYLCASRKEQGGQPQHFGDGTRLSIL.

In its sample, this clone was seen a few times. The chain recombines TRBV7-6 with TRBJ2-1, with D possibly being TRBD1 (6 bases). This CDR3 contains 15 residues. The germline V gene encodes CDR1 SGHVS and CDR2 FNYEAQ. V lost 4 bases, J lost 0 bases, and 10 bases lay in between. The CDR3 reads CASSSGASSYNEQFF. CDR3 DNA sequence: TGTGCCAGCAGCTCAGGGGCTAGCTCCTACAATGAGCAGTTCTTC.

The chain couples TRBV7-8 to TRBJ1-5; D not certain. The germline V gene encodes CDR1 SGHVS and CDR2 FQNEAQ. Trimming stripped 5 bases from V and 0 bases from J, with 8 bases between. CDR3 length equals 14 residues. CDR3 region: CASSPQYSNQPQHF. CDR3 coding DNA: TGTGCCAGCAGCCCGCAGTATAGCAATCAGCCCCAGCATTTT.

The chain recombines TRBV6-5 with TRBJ1-3; D is undetermined. Germline values: CDR1 MNHEY, CDR2 SVGAGI. V shed 2 bases and J shed 0 bases, with 11 bases lying between them. The CDR3 sequence is 16 residues long. The CDR3 is CASSYEEPYSGNTIYF. CDR3 DNA sequence: TGTGCCAGCAGTTACGAGGAGCCCTACTCTGGAAACACCATATATTTT.

The chain combines TRBV27 with TRBJ1-1; 7 bases fit TRBD1. The CDR3 is 15 amino acids. Germline CDR1 and CDR2: MNHEY and SMNVEV (reference sequence). V was clipped by 7 bases and J by 1 base; unmatched bases: 9. The CDR3 DNA follows: TGTGCCAGCACTCGTACCGGGACAGCGAACACTGAAGCTTTCTTT. It specifies CASTRTGTANTEAFF.

This sequence joins TRBV25-1 and TRBJ1-5, with a weak D call TRBD1 (5 bases). V was pared by 6 bases and J by 5 bases, with 14 bases between. Looked up from germline, CDR1 is MGHDK and CDR2 is SYGVNS. The length of the CDR3 is 14 residues. The CDR3 DNA follows: TGTGCCAGCAGACGGGAGGGGATAGATCAGCCCCAGCATTTT. Protein sequence: CASRREGIDQPQHF.

The V gene is TRBV4-2, the J gene TRBJ2-3, with TRBD2 identical over 7 bases. This CDR3 contains 18 residues. The germline gives CDR1 LGHNA, CDR2 YNFKEQ. V lost 0 bases and J lost 4; bases outside the gene matches: 13. The CDR3 region is CASSQEGKRGSGADTQYF. The CDR3 DNA reads as TGTGCCAGCAGCCAAGAGGGGAAGCGGGGAAGTGGGGCAGATACGCAGTATTTT.

The genes are TRBV2 and TRBJ2-1, with D possibly TRBD2 on 6 matching bases. Trimming left V 6 bases short and J 6 bases short, with 18 bases between. CDR3 length equals 15 residues. Germline loops: CDR1 SNHLY, CDR2 FYNNEI. The CDR3 sequence is CASSSRLVRVNEQFF. The CDR3 DNA reads TGTGCCAGCAGCTCCAGACTAGTCCGGGTCAATGAGCAGTTCTTC.

The count of this clone is one. This chain connects TRBV10-3 to TRBJ1-1; no clear D gene. This CDR3 is 15 amino acids long. The V end was cut by 0 bases, the J end by 0 bases, with 8 bases between. CDR1 ENHRY and CDR2 SYGVKD come from the germline V gene. The CDR3 is CAISESGQLNTEAFF. CDR3 nucleotides: TGTGCCATCAGTGAGTCTGGGCAGCTGAACACTGAAGCTTTCTTT.

J is TRBJ2-1 and V is TRBV28; D might be TRBD1 (6 bases). V lost 6 bases and J 8 bases, leaving 11 bases between the germline ends. This CDR3 has 12 residues. Per germline, CDR1 MDHEN and CDR2 SYDVKM. The CDR3 reads CASRTTGDEQFF. CDR3 nucleotide sequence: TGTGCCAGCAGAACGACAGGAGATGAGCAGTTCTTC.

V and J are TRBV28 and TRBJ2-1; D remains unclear. V was clipped by 1 base and J by 1 base, with 5 bases between them. The CDR3 has 14 residues. Germline CDR1 MDHEN, CDR2 SYDVKM. DNA for the CDR3: TGTGCCAGCAGTTTATCTCGTTCCTACAATGAGCAGTTCTTC. This gives the protein CASSLSRSYNEQFF. Variable domain in full (rest from reference TRBV28 and TRBJ2-1): DVKVTQSSRYLVKRTGEKVFLECVQDMDHENMFWYRQDPGLGLRLIYFSYDVKMKEKGDIPEGYSVSREKKERFSLILESASTNQTSMYLCASSLSRSYNEQFFGPGTRLTVL.

CDR3 DNA: TGTGCCAGCATCCTATGGGGAGGGAACACTGAAGCTTTCTTT. Amino acids: CASILWGGNTEAFF. This chain uses TRBV6-5 with TRBJ1-1; no clear D gene. Germline V CDR1 and CDR2: MNHEY, SVGAGI. V lost 7 bases to trimming and J lost 1 base, with 13 bases between them. The CDR3 has 14 residues.

The genes are TRBV10-3 and TRBJ2-7, with 7 nucleotides matching TRBD2. This CDR3 region has 13 residues. Trimming took 7 bases from V and 2 from J; bases not matched to a gene: 5. CDR1 and CDR2 from the germline V gene are ENHRY and SYGVKD. The CDR3 DNA reads TGTGCCATCAAGGCTAGCGGCACCTACGAGCAGTACTTC. It translates to CAIKASGTYEQYF.

V usage is TRBV29-1 and J usage is TRBJ1-2; TRBD1 aligns across 7 bases. The germline gives CDR1 SQVTM, CDR2 ANQGSEA. V lost 7 bases and J lost 8; bases outside the gene matches: 10. This CDR3 region has 12 residues. This chain's CDR3 is CSALTTGFGYTF. The CDR3 coding sequence is TGCAGCGCTTTAACGACAGGGTTCGGCTACACCTTC.

The J gene is TRBJ1-4, the V gene TRBV5-1; D is possibly TRBD1 (5 bases). Germline V gene sequence: CDR1 SGHRS, CDR2 YFSETQ. Deletions cut 5 bases from V and 3 bases from J, with 11 bases between. The CDR3 extends over 14 amino acids. The CDR3 loop is CASSRDSPNEKLFF. CDR3 coding DNA: TGCGCCAGCAGTAGAGACAGCCCTAATGAAAAACTGTTTTTT. The full variable domain, with the rest looked up from reference TRBV5-1 and TRBJ1-4, is KAGVTQTPRYLIKTRGQQVTLSCSPISGHRSVSWYQQTPGQGLQFLFEYFSETQRNKGNFPGRFSGRQFSNSRSEMNVSTLELGDSALYLCASSRDSPNEKLFFGSGTQLSVL.

V is TRBV19 and J is TRBJ2-4, with 14 bases lining up with TRBD2. Trimming at V came to 11 bases and at J to 9 bases, leaving 9 bases not matched to a gene. The CDR3 sequence is 14 residues long. Germline values: CDR1 LNHDA, CDR2 SQIVND (reference sequence). CDR3 sequence: CASAGTSGRVIQYF. For the CDR3, the DNA is TGTGCCTCCGCCGGGACTAGCGGGAGAGTCATTCAGTACTTC. The complete variable domain, with remaining parts taken from reference TRBV19 and TRBJ2-4, reads DGGITQSPKYLFRKEGQNVTLSCEQNLNHDAMYWYRQDPGQGLRLIYYSQIVNDFQKGDIAEGYSVSREKKESFPLTVTSAQKNPTAFYLCASAGTSGRVIQYFGAGTRLSVL.

The chain recombines TRBV25-1 with TRBJ2-1, with D perhaps TRBD2 (6 bases). Germline values: CDR1 MGHDK, CDR2 SYGVNS. With 2 bases removed from V and 2 bases from J, the gap between germline ends came to 7 bases. The CDR3 loop spans 14 amino acids. This chain's CDR3 is CASSERGTYNEQFF. The DNA for the CDR3 is TGTGCCAGCAGTGAACGCGGGACCTACAATGAGCAGTTCTTC.

This chain uses TRBV7-8 with TRBJ2-3, with 7 bases identical to TRBD2. The CDR3 spans 15 residues. Trimming took 5 bases from V and 5 from J; bases not matched to a gene: 10. Per the germline V gene, CDR1 is SGHVS and CDR2 is FQNEAQ. CDR3 nucleotides: TGTGCCAGCAGCAGCCGGGGCGGGAGTGGAGATACGCAGTATTTT. It specifies CASSSRGGSGDTQYF.

This clone has only a few counts. At one boundary the junction diverges from the germline segment, which might be a read error. The CDR3 bases are TGTTCCAGCAGCCCGGACAGTCGGGCTGAAAAACTGTTTTTT. Its translation is CSSSPDSRAEKLFF. The V and J genes are TRBV7-9 and TRBJ1-4; tentatively, D is TRBD1 (6 bases). From germline, CDR1 is SEHNR and CDR2 FQNEAQ (reference sequence). The CDR3 totals 14 residues.